Each of the 19 T cell receptor beta chains below was sequenced from the same sample in a study of low-dose radiotherapy and immunotherapy resistance in tumors. Specified time point: before trial treatment. First-strand cDNA relied on TRAV- and TRBV-specific primers spanning alpha and beta chains. With a constant-region primer and a V-primer adapter, TCRs were subjected to about 20 PCR cycles of amplification. One entry per CDR3 protein results from TCRdb running MiXCR on the reads. The repertoire includes roughly 60,000 distinct CDR3 sequences, about 25% of them detected once, and around 6% sits in the top ten. Sequenced here: PBMCs, sampled before treatment. The receptors derive from a male donor with prostate cancer.

This clonotype was seen ten or more times. The chain uses TRBV20-1 and TRBJ2-1; D is possibly TRBD2 (6 bases). Germline V gives CDR1 DFQATT, CDR2 SNEGSKA (reference sequence). The CDR3 runs to 14 residues. V lost 5 bases to trimming and J lost 7 bases, with 18 bases between them. CDR3 sequence (DNA): TGCAGTGCTTACGGGACTCCGAGCCTAAATGAGCAGTTCTTC. Protein: CSAYGTPSLNEQFF.

This clonotype was counted at least ten times. This rearrangement joins TRBV6-2 or TRBV6-3 to TRBJ2-3, with 9 bases that match TRBD1. V lost 10 bases, J lost 5 bases, and 10 bases stayed unmatched. The CDR3 covers 14 residues. Germline loops: CDR1 MNHEY, CDR2 SVGEGT. The CDR3 coding sequence is TGTGCCACCAAAACGGGACAGGGAGTAGATACGCAGTATTTT. Amino acid sequence: CATKTGQGVDTQYF.

This clonotype rates as medium-sized. This sequence joins TRBV9 and TRBJ1-5; D uncertain. The CDR3 spans 14 residues. The germline gives CDR1 SGDLS, CDR2 YYNGEE. Trimming cost V 3 bases and J 4 bases, with 11 bases left between them. CDR3 sequence (DNA): TGTGCCAGCAGCGCGAATCCCGGGAATCAGCCCCAGCATTTT. Its translation is CASSANPGNQPQHF.

In this sample, this clonotype turned up many times. This chain connects TRBV27 to TRBJ1-5, with D unclear. The length of the CDR3 is 15 residues. Germline V CDR1 and CDR2: MNHEY, SMNVEV (reference sequence). V was shortened by 8 bases and J by 2 bases, with 16 bases between the two germline ends. CDR3 region: CASRPRQEGNQPQHF. CDR3 nucleotides: TGTGCCAGCCGCCCCAGGCAGGAGGGCAATCAGCCCCAGCATTTT.

The table lists this clonotype with many counts. The rearrangement links TRBV19 to TRBJ1-2, with a possible D match to TRBD1 (6 bases). The ends were cut back, 4 bases at V and 4 bases at J, with 10 bases in the middle. This CDR3 region has 13 residues. The germline V gene has CDR1 LNHDA and CDR2 SQIVND (reference sequence). The DNA of the CDR3 is TGTGCCAGTAGTAATCGGGGGGCCTATGGCTACACCTTC. Encoded protein: CASSNRGAYGYTF.

This clonotype was found many times. One end of the junction varies from germline; a read error may be responsible. CDR3 sequence (DNA): TGTGCCAGCAGTTACCTTCGTAACAGTCAACTTTACGGGCAGTACTTC. The encoded protein is CASSYLRNSQLYGQYF. This chain connects TRBV6-2 or TRBV6-3 to TRBJ2-7; no definite D call. This CDR3 contains 16 residues. Germline V gene lookup returns CDR1 MNHEY and CDR2 SVGEGT.

This clonotype was recorded at least ten times. Germline is not matched at one junction end, which may reflect a read error. The chain has TRBV5-5 and TRBJ2-1, with 9 bases fitting TRBD1. The CDR3 is made up of 13 amino acids. Germline V lookup: CDR1 SGHKS, CDR2 YYEKEE (reference sequence). The CDR3 is CASSSTPGTGMLF. The CDR3 DNA is TGTGCCAGCAGCTCAACACCCGGGACAGGGATGCTCTTC.

This clonotype occurred many times. The rearrangement joins TRBV6-1 to TRBJ2-2; a weak D match, TRBD1 (6 bases). The V gene's germline CDR1 is MNHNS and CDR2 SASEGT. The CDR3 contains 14 residues. V was clipped by 3 bases and J by 6 bases, with 11 bases between them. Here the CDR3 reads CASSDRGGPGELFF. In nucleotides, the CDR3 is TGTGCCAGCAGTGACAGGGGCGGCCCCGGGGAGCTGTTTTTT.

This clonotype has ten or more counts. J is TRBJ2-5 and V is TRBV7-2; maybe TRBD1 (6 bases). CDR1 is SGHTA, CDR2 FQGNSA, per germline. This CDR3 has 13 residues. Trimming cost V 5 bases and J 7 bases, with 14 bases left between them. CDR3 sequence: CASSETGSLTQYF. Here the CDR3 DNA reads TGTGCCAGCAGCGAGACAGGTTCATTGACCCAGTACTTC. Supplemented by reference TRBV7-2 and TRBJ2-5, the full variable domain reads GAGVSQSPSNKVTEKGKDVELRCDPISGHTALYWYRQSLGQGLEFLIYFQGNSAPDKSGLPSDRFSAERTGGSVSTLTIQRTQQEDSAVYLCASSETGSLTQYFGPGTRLLVL.

This clonotype has ten or more counts. The CDR3 region has the DNA TGCAGTGCCCGCCAGCGGGGGGGCACAGATACGCAGTATTTT. It yields the protein CSARQRGGTDTQYF. The genes are TRBV20-1 and TRBJ2-3; 9 positions match TRBD2. The CDR3 runs to 14 residues. Germline V gene sequence: CDR1 DFQATT, CDR2 SNEGSKA (reference sequence). Unmatched junction bases numbered 5, after V lost 6 bases and J lost 1 base.

This clonotype was found many times. J is TRBJ2-3 and V is TRBV6-4; a possible D gene is TRBD2 (6 bases). CDR1 is MRHNA, CDR2 SNTAGT, per germline. V dropped 0 bases and J dropped 6 bases, with 16 bases sitting between them. This CDR3 has 16 amino acids. CDR3 region: CASSDSAAGSGDTQYF. CDR3 sequence (DNA): TGTGCCAGCAGTGACTCTGCGGCGGGATCAGGGGATACGCAGTATTTT.

J is TRBJ2-1 and V is TRBV7-2, with 8 bases identical to TRBD2. The ends lost 6 bases at V and 7 bases at J; junction bases unmatched: 8. The CDR3 is 14 amino acids. Per the germline V gene, CDR1 is SGHTA and CDR2 is FQGNSA. In DNA form, the CDR3 reads TGTGCCAGCAGTTACGGGACTAGGGTGAATGAGCAGTTCTTC. Its protein is CASSYGTRVNEQFF.

This clonotype was counted ten times or more. V gene TRBV20-1 combines with J gene TRBJ2-7; TRBD1 is a possible D gene (6 bases). Trimming shortened V by 6 bases and J by 3 bases, and 9 bases separated the two germline ends. This CDR3 is 11 amino acids long. CDR1 is DFQATT, CDR2 SNEGSKA, per germline (reference sequence). In DNA form, the CDR3 reads TGCAGTGCCGCGGACAGCTACGAGCAGTACTTC. Encoded protein: CSAADSYEQYF.

This clonotype was counted only a few times. The chain has TRBV10-3 and TRBJ2-1; 7 bases are shared with TRBD2. Looked up from germline, CDR1 is ENHRY and CDR2 is SYGVKD. This CDR3 spans 11 amino acids. The ends lost 7 bases at V and 9 bases at J; junction bases unmatched: 3. CDR3 nucleotides: TGTGCCATCACCGGGGGGACTGAGCAGTTCTTC. Translating gives CAITGGTEQFF.

This clonotype was seen at least ten times. The chain combines TRBV30 with TRBJ2-1; the D gene is possibly TRBD2 (6 bases). The CDR3 contains 15 residues. Germline CDR1 and CDR2: GTSNPN and SVGIG (reference sequence). Between the trimmed V and J ends, which lost 0 bases and 2 bases, there was a span of 11 bases. In DNA form, the CDR3 reads TGTGCCTGGAGTGTAGGCGGGGAGACCTACAATGAGCAGTTCTTC. This codes for CAWSVGGETYNEQFF.

This clonotype was observed at least ten times. This chain connects TRBV27 to TRBJ2-5; 12 bases map to TRBD2. Germline V gene lookup returns CDR1 MNHEY and CDR2 SMNVEV (reference sequence). With V trimmed by 4 bases and J by 5 bases, 8 bases remained unmatched. This CDR3 region has 16 residues. CDR3 sequence (DNA): TGTGCCAGCAGTTCTTCTAGCGGGAGGGCCCGGGAGACCCAGTACTTC. Translation: CASSSSSGRARETQYF.

This clonotype was detected many times. The chain is built from TRBV20-1 and TRBJ2-3; no firm D call. The V gene lost 4 bases and the J gene lost 5 bases, with 10 bases spanning the gap. Germline CDR1 DFQATT, CDR2 SNEGSKA (reference sequence). The CDR3 runs to 12 residues. DNA of the CDR3: TGCAGTGCTAAAGGTGGCGGAGATACGCAGTATTTT. Translation: CSAKGGGDTQYF.

This clonotype was recorded at least ten times. This chain joins TRBV2 and TRBJ1-2; D is unresolved. Trimming cost V 3 bases and J 2 bases, with 10 bases left between them. CDR1 is SNHLY, CDR2 FYNNEI, per germline. This CDR3 region has 14 residues. The CDR3 region has the DNA TGTGCCAGCAGTGACCCCCCCAGGAACTATGGCTACACCTTC. Its protein is CASSDPPRNYGYTF.

This rearrangement joins TRBV5-3 to TRBJ1-2; 11 bases agree with TRBD1. TRBV5-3 is designated an ORF whose function remains uncertain. The CDR3 sequence is 15 residues long. With 8 bases clipped from V and 7 bases from J, the junction kept 13 bases outside the gene matches. The CDR3 DNA sequence: TGTGCCAGCAGCCTACTCGGACAGGGGGCATCTGGCTACACCTTC. Translating gives CASSLLGQGASGYTF.